This T cell receptor beta chain was recovered during a study of molecular identifiers for immune sequencing clone quantification. The study, taken as a whole, reports: Clonotypes surpassing 20 RNA copies contained over 99% of effector molecules, versus under 1% in naive cells.

Germline trimming cut 5 bases from V and 2 bases from J; bases unmatched to any gene: 11. The CDR3 is 16 amino acids. Germline V gives CDR1 SGHAT, CDR2 FQDESV (reference sequence). A CD8+CD4-CCR7+CD45RA+ gate was used to sort naive CD8 T cells. For this clonotype: Its antigen is not known.

Each CDR3 protein is one row after TCRdb ran MiXCR on the PCR reads. The sample lists some 97,000 distinct CDR3 sequences, 36% occurring once. The sample consisted of naive CD8+ T cells from blood, with Jurkat cell RNA spiked in. Subset denoted: FACS-sorted CD8+CD4-CCR7+CD45RA+ naive T cells. J is TRBJ1-1 and V is TRBV11-1; 7 bases are shared with TRBD1. This TCR was sampled from a human donor in good health. Some libraries in this study had Jurkat cell RNA spiked in. CDR3 loop: CASSQYPSGGNTEAFF. The DNA of the CDR3 is TGTGCCAGCAGCCAGTATCCGTCAGGGGGAAACACTGAAGCTTTCTTT. The variable domain in full, completed from reference TRBV11-1 and TRBJ1-1, reads EAEVAQSPRYKITEKSQAVAFWCDPISGHATLYWYRQILGQGPELLVQFQDESVVDDSQLPKDRFSAERLKGVDSTLKIQPAELGDSAMYLCASSQYPSGGNTEAFFGQGTRLTVV.